These 5 T cell receptor beta chains were sequenced from one sample in a study of T cell clonality in common variable immunodeficiency. Sequencing was performed with immunoSEQ multiplex PCR; in TCRdb, only in-frame clones are kept and a portion is missing. The data list roughly 34,000 clones, none observed once; around 0.87% falls to the top ten. Source material: peripheral blood mononuclear cells. The receptors shown here come from a person between 18 and 69 years old in good health.

In its sample, this clone was seen many times. The read gets to within 3 residues of the CDR3 end, and the germline J gene fills in the rest. The rearrangement uses TRBV12-3 or TRBV12-4 and TRBJ2-1; the match to TRBD1 covers 7 bases. Unmatched junction bases numbered 8, after V lost 6 bases and J lost 6 bases. CDR3 length: 14 amino acids. The CDR3 DNA, read in part, is TGTGCCAGCAGAGACCGGACAGGCGGCAATGAG. Its protein is CASRDRTGGNE. The entire CDR3 protein is CASRDRTGGNEQFF.

This clone was observed many times. The read ends 3 residues before the CDR3 terminus; that terminus is restored from the germline J gene. The gene calls are TRBV5-6 and TRBJ1-2; no reliable D call. This CDR3 comprises 13 residues. The germline gives CDR1 SGHDT, CDR2 YYEEEE. V was pared by 1 base and J by 3 bases, with 7 bases between. The CDR3 here is CASSLRVDYGYTF. The part of the CDR3 DNA that was read is TGTGCCAGCAGCTTGAGGGTTGACTATGGC.

This clone was detected many times. The read comes to an end 3 residues before the CDR3 does, leaving the germline J gene to fill in the end. The rearrangement links TRBV7-2 to TRBJ2-1, with 9 bases fitting TRBD2. With V trimmed by 3 bases and J by 7 bases, 4 bases remained unmatched. Germline CDR1 SGHTA, CDR2 FQGNSA. This CDR3 is 14 amino acids long. The covered CDR3 bases are TGTGCCAGCAGCTTGCCTAGCGGGAAGAATGAG. As protein: CASSLPSGKNE. The entire CDR3 is CASSLPSGKNEQFF.

This clone was counted between two and nine times. From the germline J gene comes the end of the CDR3, since the read stops 3 residues before it. This specimen includes other DNA sequences encoding the same CDR3. The rearrangement uses TRBV29-1 and TRBJ2-3; TRBD2 matches at 9 bases. Trimming at V came to 7 bases and at J to 0 bases, leaving 17 bases not matched to a gene. The CDR3 runs to 18 residues. The V gene's germline CDR1 is SQVTM and CDR2 ANQGSEA. CDR3 loop: CSADALAGGPFSTDTQYF. The CDR3 DNA, read in part, is TGCAGCGCGGATGCACTGGCGGGGGGGCCTTTTAGCACAGATACG.

There are many counts of this clone. The CDR3 goes on 3 residues after the read ends, and that part is filled in from the germline J gene. Other DNA sequences from this sample encode an identical CDR3 as well. The rearrangement joins TRBV7-2 to TRBJ2-1; 11 nucleotides agree with TRBD2. CDR3 length equals 15 residues. Germline loops: CDR1 SGHTA, CDR2 FQGNSA. The trim removed 3 bases at V and 4 bases at J, leaving 2 bases unmatched. This CDR3 reads CASSFSGGAYNEQFF. The sequenced part of the CDR3 DNA is TGTGCCAGCAGCTTTAGCGGGGGGGCTTACAATGAG. The full variable domain, in which reference TRBV7-2 and TRBJ2-1 provide the parts outside the CDR3, is GAGVSQSPSNKVTEKGKDVELRCDPISGHTALYWYRQSLGQGLEFLIYFQGNSAPDKSGLPSDRFSAERTGGSVSTLTIQRTQQEDSAVYLCASSFSGGAYNEQFFGPGTRLTVL.